The present entry profiles one T cell receptor (beta chain) with its context. The antigen is unknown. One end of the junction is discordant with germline, which a read error may explain. This specimen belongs to a study of cytomegalovirus exposure and HLA in healthy donors. Overall study context: A previous analysis identified 100 million to 120 million unique TCR beta sequences derived from around 200 million T cells.

Primers included in the PCR were 60 Vbeta and 13 Jbeta primers. TCRdb's table, derived via immunoSEQ multiplex PCR, lists solely in-frame clones and lacks some. The table records under 70,000 clones, over 65% of them present only once. Findings and limits, study-wide: Of the V segments, some could not be distinguished, including TRBV6-2 and TRBV6-3, and were excluded.

Looked up from germline, CDR1 is SGHNT and CDR2 is YYREEE (reference sequence). This CDR3 contains 12 residues. Sequenced material: PBMCs. The chain combines TRBV5-4 with TRBJ2-7, with 11 bases matching TRBD1. The receptor was derived from a man aged 40-49 years in good health and CMV-seropositive. The CDR3 loop reads CASSTRTGGWNF. The CDR3 nucleotides are TGTGCCAGCAGCACCCGGACAGGGGGCTGGAACTTC.